This entry features one T cell receptor beta chain sequence. The antigen is not known. The data were taken from a study of CD8+ T cells in alopecia areata. Turning to the study itself: The share of scalp area affected provided the severity score for treated patients. Study outcomes and limitations: Scalp clonality and expanded CD8+ clones among the top 100 fell significantly with tofacitinib. Scalp samples also yield sequences of resident alphabeta T cells from normal skin.

Sequencing relied on a cDNA template that was reverse transcribed from extracted RNA. The protocol was immunoSEQ multiplex PCR, while the TCRdb copy is restricted to in-frame clones and leaves out a portion. The sample consists of more than 90,000 clones, roughly 50% of them appearing once. Treatment denoted: oral pan-JAK inhibitor, 5-10 mg twice daily. Punch biopsies of lesional scalp, plus peripheral blood, were taken from alopecia areata patients. V was cut by 1 base and J by 0 bases, with 10 bases left in between. Germline CDR1 reads SGHDT; CDR2 reads YYEEEE. The CDR3 contains 15 residues. The chain employs TRBV5-6 and TRBJ1-1, with D possibly matching TRBD1 (5 bases). Sequencing used CD8+ T cells sorted from blood, obtained at week 24, from a patient treated with tofacitinib. The TCR sequence derives from a human donor with alopecia areata. CDR3 residues: CASSLNGALNTEAFF. The CDR3 DNA reads TGTGCCAGCAGCTTGAACGGGGCATTGAACACTGAAGCTTTCTTT.